Given below is one TCR beta chain in context. The record originates from a study of blood T cell repertoires in COVID-19. Study at large: The origin of the acute and convalescent COVID-19 samples was the United States, Italy and Spain. Sources were T cells, B-cell-depleted T cells, or PBMCs; the material itself was cDNA or gDNA.

V lost 9 bases, J lost 4 bases, and 20 bases lay in between. The length of the CDR3 is 15 residues. Germline V lookup: CDR1 LNHDA, CDR2 SQIVND (reference sequence). Source study methods: How many nucleated cells were present was estimated from reference gene primer amplification. The table came from immunoSEQ multiplex PCR; TCRdb's copy has only in-frame clones and leaves some out. For V, J and clone size, that table is used; D and trimming come from the DNA. Of tens of thousands of clones detected, about four fifths appear once; the ten largest clones hold around a sixth. The sample comprised peripheral blood. This receptor was taken from a woman of 80 years or more with acute or convalescent COVID-19. The J gene is TRBJ2-3, the V gene TRBV19; D ambiguous. CDR3 amino acids: CASATTRNIADTQYF. In DNA, the CDR3 is TGTGCCAGCGCGACCACGAGGAACATTGCAGATACGCAGTATTTT.